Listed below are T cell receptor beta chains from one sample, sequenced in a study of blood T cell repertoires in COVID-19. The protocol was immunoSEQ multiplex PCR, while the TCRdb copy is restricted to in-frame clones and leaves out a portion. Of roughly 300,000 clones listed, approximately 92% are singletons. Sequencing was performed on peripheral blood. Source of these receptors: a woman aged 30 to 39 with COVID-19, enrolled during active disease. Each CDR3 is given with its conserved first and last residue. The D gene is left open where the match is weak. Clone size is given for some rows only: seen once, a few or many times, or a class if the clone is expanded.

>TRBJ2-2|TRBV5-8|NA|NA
TGTGCCAGCAGCTTGCGGCGGCTACCGAACACCGGGGAGCTGTTTTTT
CASSLRRLPNTGELFF
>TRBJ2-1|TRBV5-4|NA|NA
TGTGCCAGCAGCTTGGCCTTGTCCGAGCAGTTCTTC
CASSLALSEQFF
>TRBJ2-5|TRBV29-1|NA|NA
TGCAGCGCTGAGAGGTCGGAGACCCAGTACTTC
CSAERSETQYF
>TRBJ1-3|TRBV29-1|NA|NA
TGCAGCGTTGAGTTCCGCTCTGGAAACACCATATATTTT
CSVEFRSGNTIYF
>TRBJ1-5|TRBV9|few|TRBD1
TGTGCCAGCGGAAGGACAGGAGGAAATCAGCCCCAGCATTTT
CASGRTGGNQPQHF
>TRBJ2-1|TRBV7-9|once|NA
TGTGCCAGCGAAGAGGGAGGCAATGAGCAGTTCTTC
CASEEGGNEQFF
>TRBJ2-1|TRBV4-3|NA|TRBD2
TGCGCCAGCAGCCAAGATGTCATGGGACTAGCGGGACGATCTCCGTACAATGAGCAGTTCTTC
CASSQDVMGLAGRSPYNEQFF
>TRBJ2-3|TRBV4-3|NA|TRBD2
TGCGCCAGCAGCCAAAGGTGGCGGGAGTTGGCAGATACGCAGTATTTT
CASSQRWRELADTQYF
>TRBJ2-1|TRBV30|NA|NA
TGTGCCTGGGGAAAGGGGTACAATGAGCAGTTCTTC
CAWGKGYNEQFF
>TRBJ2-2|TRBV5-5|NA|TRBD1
TGTGCCAGCAGCTGGGGACGACAGGGCGGGGAGCTGTTTTTT
CASSWGRQGGELFF
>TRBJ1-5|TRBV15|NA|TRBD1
TGTGCCACCCCACAGAGAACCCTGGGGACAGACAATCAGCCCCAGCATTTT
CATPQRTLGTDNQPQHF
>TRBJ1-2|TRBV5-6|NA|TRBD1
TGTGCCAGCAGCTTGGGGGGACCGGTAGGGGGCCTTGGCTACACCTTC
CASSLGGPVGGLGYTF
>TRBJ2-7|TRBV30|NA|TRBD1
TGTGCCTGGATGCCGGGACAGGCCTACGAGCAGTACTTC
CAWMPGQAYEQYF
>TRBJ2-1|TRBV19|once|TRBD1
TGTGCCAGTAGGGGGACAGGGATGGTCAATGAGCAGTTCTTC
CASRGTGMVNEQFF
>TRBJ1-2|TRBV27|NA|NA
TGTGCCAGCAGACCCGGTCCCGCTCTATCTCCCTATGGCTACACCTTC
CASRPGPALSPYGYTF
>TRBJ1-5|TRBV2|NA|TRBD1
TGTGCCAGCACCCTAGGACAGGGTAACAATCAGCCCCAGCATTTT
CASTLGQGNNQPQHF